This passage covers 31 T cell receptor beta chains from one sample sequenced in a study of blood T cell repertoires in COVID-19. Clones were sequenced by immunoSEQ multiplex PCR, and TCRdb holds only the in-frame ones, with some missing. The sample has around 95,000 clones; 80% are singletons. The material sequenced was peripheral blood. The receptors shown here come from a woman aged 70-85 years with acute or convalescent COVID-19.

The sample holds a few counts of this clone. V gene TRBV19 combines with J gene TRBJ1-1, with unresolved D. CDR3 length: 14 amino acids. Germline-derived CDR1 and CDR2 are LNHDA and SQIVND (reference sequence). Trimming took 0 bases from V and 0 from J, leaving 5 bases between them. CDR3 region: CASSIETLNTEAFF. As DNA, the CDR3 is TGTGCCAGTAGTATAGAGACACTGAACACTGAAGCTTTCTTT.

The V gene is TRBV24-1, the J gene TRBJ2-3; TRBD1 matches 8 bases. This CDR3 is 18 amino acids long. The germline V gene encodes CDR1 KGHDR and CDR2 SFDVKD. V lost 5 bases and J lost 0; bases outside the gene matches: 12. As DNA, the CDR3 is TGTGCCACCAGTGCCACCTACGGGACAGGCCAAAGCACAGATACGCAGTATTTT. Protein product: CATSATYGTGQSTDTQYF.

CDR3 nucleotides: TGCGCCAGCAGCTTGGCCACGGGACAGGGCGAGGAAAAACTGTTTTTT. Encoded protein: CASSLATGQGEEKLFF. The chain recombines TRBV5-1 with TRBJ1-4, with 9 bases that match TRBD1. V shed 0 bases, J shed 8 bases, and the junction held 8 bases outside the gene matches. The germline gives CDR1 SGHRS, CDR2 YFSETQ. The CDR3 runs 16 residues.

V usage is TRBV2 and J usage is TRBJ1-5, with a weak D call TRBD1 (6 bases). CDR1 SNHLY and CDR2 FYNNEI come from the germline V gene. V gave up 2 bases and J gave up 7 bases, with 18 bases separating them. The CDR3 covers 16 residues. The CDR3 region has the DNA TGTGCCAGCAGTGAACAGCCCAGGGGACGGGGACAGCCCCAGCATTTT. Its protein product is CASSEQPRGRGQPQHF.

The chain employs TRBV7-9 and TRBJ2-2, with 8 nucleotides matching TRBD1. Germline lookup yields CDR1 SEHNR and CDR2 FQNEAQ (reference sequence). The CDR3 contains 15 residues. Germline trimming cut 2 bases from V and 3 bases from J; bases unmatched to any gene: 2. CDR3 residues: CASSLSGGDTGELFF. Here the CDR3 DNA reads TGTGCCAGCAGCTTATCAGGGGGCGACACCGGGGAGCTGTTTTTT.

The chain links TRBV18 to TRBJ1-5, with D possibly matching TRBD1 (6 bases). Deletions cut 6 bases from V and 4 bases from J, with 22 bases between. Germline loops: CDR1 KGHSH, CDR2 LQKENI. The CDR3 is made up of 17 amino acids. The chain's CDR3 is CASSPNLLTGKNQPQHF. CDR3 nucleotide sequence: TGTGCCAGCTCCCCCAACCTTCTGACAGGCAAAAATCAGCCCCAGCATTTT. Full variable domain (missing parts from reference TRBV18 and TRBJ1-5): NAGVMQNPRHLVRRRGQEARLRCSPMKGHSHVYWYRQLPEEGLKFMVYLQKENIIDESGMPKERFSAEFPKEGPSILRIQQVVRGDSAAYFCASSPNLLTGKNQPQHFGDGTRLSIL.

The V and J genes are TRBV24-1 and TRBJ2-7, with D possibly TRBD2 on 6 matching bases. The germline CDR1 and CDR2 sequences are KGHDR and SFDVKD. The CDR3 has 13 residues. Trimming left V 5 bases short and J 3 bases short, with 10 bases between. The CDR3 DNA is TGTGCCACCAGTGCTGGGACTGACTACGAGCAGTACTTC. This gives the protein CATSAGTDYEQYF.

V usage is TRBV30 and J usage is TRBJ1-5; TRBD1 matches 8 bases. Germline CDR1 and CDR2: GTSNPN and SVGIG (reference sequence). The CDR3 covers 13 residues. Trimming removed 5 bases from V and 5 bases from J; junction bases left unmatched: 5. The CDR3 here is CAWGTGKYQPQHF. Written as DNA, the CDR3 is TGTGCCTGGGGGACAGGCAAATATCAGCCCCAGCATTTT.

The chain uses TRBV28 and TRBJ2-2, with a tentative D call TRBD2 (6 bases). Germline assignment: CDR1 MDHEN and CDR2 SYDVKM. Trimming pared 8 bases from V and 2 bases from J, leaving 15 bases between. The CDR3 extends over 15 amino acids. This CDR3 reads CASLPGGSNTGELFF. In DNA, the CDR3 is TGTGCCAGCCTCCCTGGGGGGTCCAACACCGGGGAGCTGTTTTTT.

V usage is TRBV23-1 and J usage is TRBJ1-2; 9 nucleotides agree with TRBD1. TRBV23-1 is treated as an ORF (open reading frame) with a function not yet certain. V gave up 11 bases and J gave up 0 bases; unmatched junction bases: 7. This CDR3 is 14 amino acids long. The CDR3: CAAKTGGTNYGYTF. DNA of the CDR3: TGCGCCGCCAAGACAGGGGGTACTAACTATGGCTACACCTTC.

The chain's CDR3 is CAISGGGDTDTQYF. In DNA form, the CDR3 reads TGTGCCATCAGTGGGGGGGGAGACACAGATACGCAGTATTTT. The J gene is TRBJ2-3, the V gene TRBV10-3; 7 bases fit TRBD2. Germline V CDR1 and CDR2: ENHRY, SYGVKD. The length of the CDR3 is 14 residues. Trimming cost V 4 bases and J 2 bases; bases outside gene matches: 3.

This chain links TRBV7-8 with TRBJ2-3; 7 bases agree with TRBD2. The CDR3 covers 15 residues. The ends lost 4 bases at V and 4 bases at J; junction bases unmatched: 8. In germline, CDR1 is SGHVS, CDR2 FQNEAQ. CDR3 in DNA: TGTGCCAGCAGCTACCAGACTAGCCCCCCAGATACGCAGTATTTT. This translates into CASSYQTSPPDTQYF.

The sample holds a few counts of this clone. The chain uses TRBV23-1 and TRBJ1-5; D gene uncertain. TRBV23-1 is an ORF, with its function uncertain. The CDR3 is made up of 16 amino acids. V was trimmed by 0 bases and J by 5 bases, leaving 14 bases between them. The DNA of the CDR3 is TGCGCCAGCAGTCAATCTCGGCAGAGGGTACATCAGCCCCAGCATTTT. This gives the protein CASSQSRQRVHQPQHF.

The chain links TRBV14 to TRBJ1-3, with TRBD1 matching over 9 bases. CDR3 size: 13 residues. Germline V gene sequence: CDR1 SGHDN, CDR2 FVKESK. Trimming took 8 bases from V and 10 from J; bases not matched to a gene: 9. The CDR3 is CASARDRASTIYF. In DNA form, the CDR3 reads TGTGCCAGCGCCCGGGACAGGGCCTCGACCATATATTTT.

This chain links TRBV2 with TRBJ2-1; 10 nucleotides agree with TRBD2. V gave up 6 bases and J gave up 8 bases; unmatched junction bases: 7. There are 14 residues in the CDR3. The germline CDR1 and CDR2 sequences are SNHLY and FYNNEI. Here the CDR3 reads CASRRSGGADEQFF. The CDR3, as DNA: TGTGCCAGCAGGCGCAGCGGGGGGGCGGATGAGCAGTTCTTC.

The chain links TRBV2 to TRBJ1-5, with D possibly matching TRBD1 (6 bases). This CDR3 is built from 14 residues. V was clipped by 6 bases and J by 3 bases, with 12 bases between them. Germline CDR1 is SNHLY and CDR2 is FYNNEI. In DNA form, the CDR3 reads TGTGCCAGCAGGATGGACAGCCTCAATCAGCCCCAGCATTTT. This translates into CASRMDSLNQPQHF.

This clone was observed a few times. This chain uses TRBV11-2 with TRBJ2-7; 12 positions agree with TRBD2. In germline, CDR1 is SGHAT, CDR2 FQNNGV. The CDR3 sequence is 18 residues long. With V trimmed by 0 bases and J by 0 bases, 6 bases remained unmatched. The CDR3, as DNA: TGTGCCAGCAGCTTAGATACTAGCGGGGGGAACCTCTCCTACGAGCAGTACGTC. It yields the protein CASSLDTSGGNLSYEQYV.

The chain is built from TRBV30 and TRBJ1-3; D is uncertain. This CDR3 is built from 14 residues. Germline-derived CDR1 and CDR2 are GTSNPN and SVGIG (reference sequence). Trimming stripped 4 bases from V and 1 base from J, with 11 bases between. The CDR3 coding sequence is TGTGCCTGGAATAATGCAGGTTCTGGAAACACCATATATTTT. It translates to CAWNNAGSGNTIYF.

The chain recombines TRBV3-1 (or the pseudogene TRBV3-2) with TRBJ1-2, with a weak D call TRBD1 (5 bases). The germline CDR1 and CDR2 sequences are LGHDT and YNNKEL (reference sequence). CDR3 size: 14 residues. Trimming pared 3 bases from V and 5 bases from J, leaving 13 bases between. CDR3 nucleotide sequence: TGTGCCAGCAGCCACCAGGGCAATGGGTATGGCTACACCTTC. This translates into CASSHQGNGYGYTF.

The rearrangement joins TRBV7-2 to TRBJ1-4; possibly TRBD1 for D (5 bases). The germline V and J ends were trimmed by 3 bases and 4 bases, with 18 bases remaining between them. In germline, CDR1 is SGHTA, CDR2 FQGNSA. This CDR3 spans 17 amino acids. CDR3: CASSLNPYRTNNEKLFF. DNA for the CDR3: TGTGCCAGCAGCTTGAACCCATACAGGACCAATAATGAAAAACTGTTTTTT.

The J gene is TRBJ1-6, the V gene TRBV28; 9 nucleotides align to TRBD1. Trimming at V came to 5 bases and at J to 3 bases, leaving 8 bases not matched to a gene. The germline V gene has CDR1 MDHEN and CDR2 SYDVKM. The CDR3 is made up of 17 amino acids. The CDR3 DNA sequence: TGTGCCAGCAGTCAACGGACAGGGGCTATCTATAATTCACCCCTCCACTTT. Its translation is CASSQRTGAIYNSPLHF.

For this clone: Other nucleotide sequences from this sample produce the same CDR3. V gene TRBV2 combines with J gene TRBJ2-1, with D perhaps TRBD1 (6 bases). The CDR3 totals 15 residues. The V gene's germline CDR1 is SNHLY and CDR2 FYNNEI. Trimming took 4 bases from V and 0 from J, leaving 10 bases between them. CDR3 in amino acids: CASSGDRSSYNEQFF. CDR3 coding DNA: TGTGCCAGCAGTGGCGACAGGAGCTCCTACAATGAGCAGTTCTTC.

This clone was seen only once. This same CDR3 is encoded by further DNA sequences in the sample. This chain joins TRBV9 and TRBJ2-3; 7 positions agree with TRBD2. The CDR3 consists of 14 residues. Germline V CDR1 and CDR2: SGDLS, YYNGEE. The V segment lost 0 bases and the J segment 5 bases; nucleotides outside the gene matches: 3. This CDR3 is CASSVAGGIDTQYF. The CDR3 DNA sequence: TGTGCCAGCAGCGTAGCGGGGGGTATAGATACGCAGTATTTT.

The CDR3 nucleotides read TGTGCCAGCAGTCCTCTGGGCCATTATGGCTACACCTTC. As protein: CASSPLGHYGYTF. V and J are TRBV6-5 and TRBJ1-2; D gene uncertain. CDR1 is MNHEY, CDR2 SVGAGI, per germline. The CDR3 runs 13 residues. V shed 5 bases and J shed 5 bases, with 12 bases lying between them.

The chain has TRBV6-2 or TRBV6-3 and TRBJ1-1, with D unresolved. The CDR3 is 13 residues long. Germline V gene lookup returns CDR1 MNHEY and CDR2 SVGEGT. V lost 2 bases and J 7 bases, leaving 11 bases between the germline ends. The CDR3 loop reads CASSYTKNVEAFF. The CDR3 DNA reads TGTGCCAGCAGTTACACTAAAAACGTTGAAGCTTTCTTT.

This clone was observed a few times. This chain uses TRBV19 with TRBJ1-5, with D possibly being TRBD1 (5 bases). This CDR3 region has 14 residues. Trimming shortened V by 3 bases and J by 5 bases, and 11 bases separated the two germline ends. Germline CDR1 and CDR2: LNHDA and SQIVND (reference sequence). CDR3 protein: CASSITPRDQPQHF. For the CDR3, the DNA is TGTGCCAGTAGTATTACCCCCAGGGATCAGCCCCAGCATTTT.

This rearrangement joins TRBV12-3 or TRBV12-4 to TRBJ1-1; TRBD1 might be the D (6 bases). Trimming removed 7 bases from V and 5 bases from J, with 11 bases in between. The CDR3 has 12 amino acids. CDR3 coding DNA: TGTGCCAGCACAGGGGAGAGGACTGAAGCTTTCTTT. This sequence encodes CASTGERTEAFF.

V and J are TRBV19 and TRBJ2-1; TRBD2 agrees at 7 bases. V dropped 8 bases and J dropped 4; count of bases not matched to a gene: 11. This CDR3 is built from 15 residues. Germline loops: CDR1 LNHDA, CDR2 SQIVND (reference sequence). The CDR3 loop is CASHLMGGEYNEQFF. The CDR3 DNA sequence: TGTGCCAGTCACCTTATGGGGGGGGAGTACAATGAGCAGTTCTTC.

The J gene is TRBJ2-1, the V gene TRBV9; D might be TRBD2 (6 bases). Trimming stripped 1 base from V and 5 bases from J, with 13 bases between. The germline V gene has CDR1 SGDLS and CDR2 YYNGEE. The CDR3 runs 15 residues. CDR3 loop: CASSVRDAGHNEQFF. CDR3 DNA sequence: TGTGCCAGCAGCGTAAGGGACGCGGGGCACAATGAGCAGTTCTTC.

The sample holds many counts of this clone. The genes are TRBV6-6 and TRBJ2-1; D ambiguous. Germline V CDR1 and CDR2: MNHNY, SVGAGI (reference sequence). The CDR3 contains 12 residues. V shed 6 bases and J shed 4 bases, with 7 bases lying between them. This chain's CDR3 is CASRRPYNEQFF. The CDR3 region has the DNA TGTGCCAGCAGGCGACCATACAATGAGCAGTTCTTC.

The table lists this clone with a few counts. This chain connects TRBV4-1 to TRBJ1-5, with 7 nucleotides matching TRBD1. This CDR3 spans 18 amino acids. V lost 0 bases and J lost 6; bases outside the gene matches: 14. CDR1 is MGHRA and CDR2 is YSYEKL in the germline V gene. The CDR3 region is CASSQDGWPTGYGQPQHF. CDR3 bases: TGCGCCAGCAGCCAAGATGGATGGCCGACAGGGTACGGTCAGCCCCAGCATTTT.